This TCR beta chain was identified during a study of cytomegalovirus exposure and HLA in healthy donors. The overall study: About 84% of a few hundred genotyped donors fell in the Caucasian-associated ancestry cluster.

Study results and limitations: Through in vitro validation, three CMV-associated chains were shown to be specific for CMV antigens. Later examination showed HLA-associated TCR beta chains had greater clonal expansion than equally common others. Links to common viral pathogens appeared, in a later analysis, for several of the most significant clusters.

With respect to this clone: Its specificity is not known.

V was trimmed by 3 bases and J by 4 bases, leaving 15 bases between them. The CDR3 covers 16 residues. In germline, CDR1 is MNHNS, CDR2 SASEGT. 13 Jbeta primers and 60 Vbeta primers were used for the PCR. Clones were read by immunoSEQ multiplex PCR, and TCRdb kept only the in-frame ones, dropping some. The sample consists of just over 95,000 clones, around 80% of them appearing once. The sequencing input was PBMCs. The source is a human donor in good health. This chain connects TRBV6-1 to TRBJ1-4, with D possibly TRBD1 on 6 matching bases. CDR3 sequence (DNA): TGTGCCAGCAGTGATTGGGGGCCGGGCGGTAATGAAAAACTGTTTTTT. The encoded protein is CASSDWGPGGNEKLFF.